This T cell receptor beta chain came from a study of cytomegalovirus exposure and HLA in healthy donors. This table comes from immunoSEQ multiplex PCR, and its TCRdb copy is limited to in-frame clones, with some not included. The profile covers around 140,000 clones, with 87% appearing a single time and 4.5% taken by the ten largest. J was trimmed by 13 bases and V by 4 bases; bases with no gene match: 2. The CDR3 contains 12 residues. In germline, CDR1 is LNHDA, CDR2 SQIVND (reference sequence). The sample comprised PBMCs. The sequence was obtained from a man aged 18 to 30 in good health and CMV-seropositive. The chain combines TRBV19 with TRBJ2-1; the match to TRBD2 covers 12 bases. The CDR3 here is CASSTTSGSQFF. CDR3 DNA sequence: TGTGCCAGTAGTACGACTAGCGGGAGCCAGTTCTTC.